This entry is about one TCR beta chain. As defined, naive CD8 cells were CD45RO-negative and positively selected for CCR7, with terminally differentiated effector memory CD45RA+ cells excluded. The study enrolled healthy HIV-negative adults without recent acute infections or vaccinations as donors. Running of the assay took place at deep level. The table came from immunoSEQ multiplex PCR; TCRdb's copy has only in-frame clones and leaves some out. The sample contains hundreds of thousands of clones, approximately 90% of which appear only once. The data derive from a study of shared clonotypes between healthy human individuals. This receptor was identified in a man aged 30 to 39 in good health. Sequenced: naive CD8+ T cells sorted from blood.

The CDR3 coding sequence is TGTGCCAGCAGGCGCCATGGACTAGCGGGAGAACCCTCCTACGAGCAGTACTTC. As protein: CASRRHGLAGEPSYEQYF. This chain connects TRBV2 to TRBJ2-7; TRBD2 aligns across 13 bases. The V gene's germline CDR1 is SNHLY and CDR2 FYNNEI. This CDR3 is 18 amino acids long. J was trimmed by 0 bases and V by 6 bases; bases with no gene match: 11.